The 10 T cell receptor beta chains given below trace back to one sample, sequenced in a study of OX40 agonist ivuxolimab in advanced cancers. Produced via immunoSEQ multiplex PCR; TCRdb's table is partial and in-frame only. The sample has some 60,000 clones; about four fifths are singletons. Specimen: CD4+ or CD8+ T cells sorted from blood, collected in a trial of the OX40 agonist ivuxolimab. These receptors originate from an adult with an advanced solid tumor such as melanoma, head and neck, liver or kidney cancer.

The chain has TRBV9 and TRBJ2-1; 8 nucleotides agree with TRBD2. J lost 9 bases, V lost 3 bases, and 8 bases had no gene match. The germline gives CDR1 SGDLS, CDR2 YYNGEE. This CDR3 comprises 14 residues. CDR3 protein: CASSGGLDLGEQFF. The CDR3 DNA reads as TGTGCCAGCAGCGGGGGACTAGATCTGGGTGAGCAGTTCTTC.

V gene TRBV6-6 combines with J gene TRBJ2-7, with D possibly matching TRBD2 (6 bases). CDR1 is MNHNY and CDR2 is SVGAGI in the germline V gene (reference sequence). Trimming took 0 bases from V and 6 from J, leaving 15 bases between them. The CDR3 runs to 15 residues. The CDR3 region has the DNA TGTGCCAGCAGTTACTCGACTCTTGGGGGGTTCGAGCAGTACTTC. As protein: CASSYSTLGGFEQYF.

This clone was counted a few times. The V and J genes are TRBV23-1 and TRBJ2-7; TRBD1 is a possible D gene (6 bases). TRBV23-1 counts as an open reading frame of uncertain function. CDR3 length: 12 amino acids. Trimming cost V 8 bases and J 3 bases, with 11 bases left between them. This CDR3 reads CASYRAIYEQYF. CDR3 nucleotide sequence: TGCGCCAGCTACAGGGCCATCTACGAGCAGTACTTC.

V gene TRBV30 combines with J gene TRBJ2-1, with D uncertain. This CDR3 has 13 residues. Trimming took 0 bases from V and 8 from J, leaving 11 bases between them. Germline CDR1 GTSNPN, CDR2 SVGIG (reference sequence). CDR3 bases: TGTGCCTGGAGTGTAACAGCAGGTTATGAGCAGTTCTTC. Translation: CAWSVTAGYEQFF.

This clone was found once. V is TRBV19 and J is TRBJ2-7, with 13 positions matching TRBD2. CDR1 is LNHDA, CDR2 SQIVND, per germline (reference sequence). After removal of 6 bases from V and 5 bases from J, the junction contained 4 bases not matched to a gene. The CDR3 has 14 amino acids. As DNA, the CDR3 is TGTGCCAGTAGCGGGACTAGCGGGAAGGACGAGCAGTACTTC. Translation gives CASSGTSGKDEQYF.

This chain links TRBV7-9 with TRBJ1-2, with TRBD1 matching 7 bases. The CDR3 runs 14 residues. The V gene end was trimmed by 0 bases and the J gene end by 8 bases; junction bases not matched to a gene: 6. The V gene's germline CDR1 is SEHNR and CDR2 FQNEAQ (reference sequence). In nucleotides, the CDR3 is TGTGCCAGCAGCTTAGCGGAGACAGGGAGGGGCTACACCTTC. Its protein is CASSLAETGRGYTF.

V is TRBV15 and J is TRBJ2-3; D is perhaps TRBD1 or TRBD2 (6 bases each). The V gene's germline CDR1 is LNHNV and CDR2 YYDKDF (reference sequence). V was cut by 1 base and J by 4 bases, with 18 bases left in between. The CDR3 loop spans 17 amino acids. The CDR3 spells CATSRALGGIVSDTQYF. In DNA, the CDR3 is TGTGCCACCAGCAGAGCCCTAGGGGGGATTGTCTCAGATACGCAGTATTTT.

This clone was observed a handful of times. The rearrangement joins TRBV23-1 to TRBJ2-3; 13 bases match TRBD2. TRBV23-1 is an ORF, with its function uncertain. The CDR3 has 19 residues. With V trimmed by 3 bases and J by 2 bases, 11 bases remained unmatched. The CDR3 sequence is CASSHQQGTSGNLTDTQYF. The CDR3, as DNA: TGCGCCAGCAGTCATCAGCAAGGGACTAGCGGGAACCTCACAGATACGCAGTATTTT.

The chain has TRBV27 and TRBJ1-1; tentatively, D is TRBD1 (6 bases). The ends were cut back, 8 bases at V and 7 bases at J, with 17 bases in the middle. The CDR3 sequence is 13 residues long. Germline CDR1 is MNHEY and CDR2 is SMNVEV (reference sequence). CDR3 bases: TGTGCCAGCGGCCACCGACCAGGGGTTGAAGCTTTCTTT. As protein: CASGHRPGVEAFF.

V usage is TRBV28 and J usage is TRBJ2-2; the match to TRBD1 covers 9 bases. V gave up 4 bases and J gave up 3 bases; unmatched junction bases: 6. CDR3 length: 16 amino acids. Germline CDR1 is MDHEN and CDR2 is SYDVKM. The CDR3 region is CASSSGQGVYTGELFF. Here the CDR3 DNA reads TGTGCCAGCAGTTCGGGACAGGGCGTGTACACCGGGGAGCTGTTTTTT.